These T cell receptor beta chains were read from a single sample in a study of blood T cell repertoires in COVID-19. Profiled with immunoSEQ multiplex PCR; TCRdb holds only in-frame clones, not every one. Of about 70,000 clones in the sample, 80% to 90% are singletons; the top ten hold 2.5% to 3%. Sequencing was performed on peripheral blood. All receptors come from a middle-aged man with acute or convalescent COVID-19. Both conserved end residues are part of each CDR3. Each record gives: clone size, V gene, J gene, D gene, CDR3 DNA, CDR3 protein. The D gene is left open where the match is weak. Clone sizes are given selectively: once, few, many, or a class where the clone is expanded.

.,TRBV7-2,TRBJ2-1,.,TGTGCCAGCAGCCTCGACAGAGGCTCCTACAATGAGCAGTTCTTC,CASSLDRGSYNEQFF
.,TRBV28,TRBJ2-7,TRBD1,TGTGCCAGCAAAGGGACAGGACAGGGGGAGCAGTACTTC,CASKGTGQGEQYF
.,TRBV28,TRBJ1-6,TRBD1,TGTGCCAGCAGTTTCTACAGGGGAAATTCACCCCTCCACTTT,CASSFYRGNSPLHF
.,TRBV12-2,TRBJ1-5,.,TGTGCAAGTCGGACAGAGTTTAGCAATCAGCCCCAGCATTTT,CASRTEFSNQPQHF
.,TRBV7-6,TRBJ1-4,.,TGTGCCAGCAGCTTAGCAGAGTGGGAAAAACTGTTTTTT,CASSLAEWEKLFF
.,TRBV19,TRBJ1-5,TRBD1,TGTGCCAGTAGTCGGGACAGGGCGGGAAAGCCCCAGCATTTT,CASSRDRAGKPQHF
.,TRBV6-5,TRBJ2-7,TRBD2,TGTGCCAGCAGTTACTCGAAAGTGTCTAGCGGGAGCGAGCAGTACTTC,CASSYSKVSSGSEQYF
.,TRBV27,TRBJ2-5,TRBD1,TGTGCCAGCAGTACAGGGGGCAGGGAGACCCAGTACTTC,CASSTGGRETQYF
.,TRBV7-2,TRBJ2-3,TRBD2,TGTGCCAGCAGTTTTATAGTCGGAGCGGGAGTGGATACGCAGTATTTT,CASSFIVGAGVDTQYF
.,TRBV19,TRBJ2-5,.,TGTGCCAGTAGTGATTTGGGAGGAGAGACCCAGTACTTC,CASSDLGGETQYF
.,TRBV10-3,TRBJ1-2,TRBD1,TGTGCCATCAGCAAACCCTCGGGACAGGGGCTAGAGGGCTACACCTTC,CAISKPSGQGLEGYTF
.,TRBV3-1/TRBV3-2,TRBJ1-6,.,TGTGCCAGCAGCCAAGCGGGGGGCCGTCGTAATTCACCCCTCCACTTT,CASSQAGGRRNSPLHF
.,TRBV27,TRBJ2-3,.,TGTGCCAGCAGTTTATTCCTAGGCACAGATACGCAGTATTTT,CASSLFLGTDTQYF
few,TRBV18,TRBJ1-5,.,TGTGCCAGCTCACCGGACACCAATCAGCCCCAGCATTTT,CASSPDTNQPQHF
.,TRBV11-2,TRBJ1-1,.,TGTGCCAGCGGAGAAGATGGGGCGGTTTCAGGGCTCGAAGCTTTCTTT,CASGEDGAVSGLEAFF
.,TRBV18,TRBJ1-4,TRBD1,TGTGCCAGCTCACAGAACAGGGGGCCGGATGAAAAACTGTTTTTT,CASSQNRGPDEKLFF
.,TRBV5-4,TRBJ1-5,.,TGTGCCAGCAGCTTGGCCGGGGGCAATCAGCCCCAGCATTTT,CASSLAGGNQPQHF
.,TRBV4-3,TRBJ2-3,TRBD2,TGCGCCAGCAGCCTCCAGCGGGAAACCACAGATACGCAGTATTTT,CASSLQRETTDTQYF
.,TRBV18,TRBJ2-7,.,TGTGCCAGCTCACCTACGCAGGGGAATTACGAGCAGTACTTC,CASSPTQGNYEQYF
.,TRBV28,TRBJ2-2,.,TGTGCCGCAGGCCAGGGTTTTAACACCGGGGAGCTGTTTTTT,CAAGQGFNTGELFF
.,TRBV24-1,TRBJ2-3,TRBD1,TGTGCCACCAGTGATGGACAGGGGATCCCCACAGATACGCAGTATTTT,CATSDGQGIPTDTQYF
.,TRBV18,TRBJ1-3,.,TGTGCCAGCTCACCGGACAGTAACTCTGGAAACACCATATATTTT,CASSPDSNSGNTIYF
.,TRBV29-1,TRBJ2-7,TRBD1,TGCAGCGTTGAACAACATACAGGGGGCGAGCAGTACTTC,CSVEQHTGGEQYF
.,TRBV19,TRBJ1-2,.,TGTGCCAGTAGTACGGGGATTAACTATGGCTACACCTTC,CASSTGINYGYTF
.,TRBV19,TRBJ2-3,.,TGTGCCAGTAGGTACAGGGTCGGCGCAGATACGCAGTATTTT,CASRYRVGADTQYF
.,TRBV18,TRBJ2-5,TRBD2,TGTGCCAGCTCACCCGAGAAAGGGACTAGCCTTGAGACCCAGTACTTC,CASSPEKGTSLETQYF
.,TRBV6-2/TRBV6-3,TRBJ1-2,.,TGTGCCAGCAGTTTGGCAGGGGCCTCGTATGGCTACACCTTC,CASSLAGASYGYTF
.,TRBV2,TRBJ2-1,TRBD2,TGTGCCAGCAGAGCAGGGACTAGTGATTCCAATGAGCAGTTCTTC,CASRAGTSDSNEQFF
.,TRBV7-9,TRBJ2-3,.,TGTGCCAGCAGCTTACAACCTGCGGGCACAGATACGCAGTATTTT,CASSLQPAGTDTQYF
.,TRBV7-2,TRBJ2-1,TRBD1,TGTGCCAGCAGTCAGGGGGCTAGCCGGGCGAGCTCCTACAATGAGCAGTTCTTC,CASSQGASRASSYNEQFF
.,TRBV28,TRBJ1-1,.,TGTGCCAGCAGTTTAATGAGCTCTGAAGCTTTCTTT,CASSLMSSEAFF
.,TRBV21-1,TRBJ1-6,.,TGTGCCAGCACCCCAGTGGGGGGGTGGAACTCACCCCTCCACTTT,CASTPVGGWNSPLHF
.,TRBV11-3,TRBJ2-1,.,TGTGCCAGCAGCTTACAGGGCACAGGGACACACAATGAGCAGTTCTTC,CASSLQGTGTHNEQFF